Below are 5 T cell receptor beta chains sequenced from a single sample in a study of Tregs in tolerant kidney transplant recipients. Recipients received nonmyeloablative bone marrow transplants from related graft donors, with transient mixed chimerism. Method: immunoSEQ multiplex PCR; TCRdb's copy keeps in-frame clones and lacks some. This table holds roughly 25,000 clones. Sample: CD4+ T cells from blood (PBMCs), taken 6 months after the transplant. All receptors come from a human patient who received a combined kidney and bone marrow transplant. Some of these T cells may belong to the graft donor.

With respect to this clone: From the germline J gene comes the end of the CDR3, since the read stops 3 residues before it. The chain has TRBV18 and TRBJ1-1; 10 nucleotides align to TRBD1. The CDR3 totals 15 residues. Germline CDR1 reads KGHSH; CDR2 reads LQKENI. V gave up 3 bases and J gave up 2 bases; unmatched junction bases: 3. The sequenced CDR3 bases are TGTGCCAGCTCACCGACAGGGGGCGTTAACACTGAA. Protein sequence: CASSPTGGVNTE. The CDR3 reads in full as CASSPTGGVNTEAFF.

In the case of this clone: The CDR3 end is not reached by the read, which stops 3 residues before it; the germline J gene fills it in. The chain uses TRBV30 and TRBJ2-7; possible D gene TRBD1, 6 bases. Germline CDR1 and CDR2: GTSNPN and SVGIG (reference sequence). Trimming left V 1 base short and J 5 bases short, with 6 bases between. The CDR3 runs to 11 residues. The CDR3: CAWSDRDEQYF. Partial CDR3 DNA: TGTGCCTGGAGTGACAGGGACGAG.

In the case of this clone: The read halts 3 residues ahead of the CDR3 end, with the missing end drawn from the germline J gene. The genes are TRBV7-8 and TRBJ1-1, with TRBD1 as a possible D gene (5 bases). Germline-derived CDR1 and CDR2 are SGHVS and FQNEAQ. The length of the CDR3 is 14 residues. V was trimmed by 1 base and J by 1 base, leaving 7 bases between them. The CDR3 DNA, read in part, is TGTGCCAGCAGCTTAGTTCAGGGGAACACTGAA. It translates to CASSLVQGNTE. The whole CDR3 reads CASSLVQGNTEAFF. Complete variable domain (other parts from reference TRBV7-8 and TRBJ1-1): GAGVSQSPRYKVAKRGQDVALRCDPISGHVSLFWYQQALGQGPEFLTYFQNEAQLDKSGLPSDRFFAERPEGSVSTLKIQRTQQEDSAVYLCASSLVQGNTEAFFGQGTRLTVV.

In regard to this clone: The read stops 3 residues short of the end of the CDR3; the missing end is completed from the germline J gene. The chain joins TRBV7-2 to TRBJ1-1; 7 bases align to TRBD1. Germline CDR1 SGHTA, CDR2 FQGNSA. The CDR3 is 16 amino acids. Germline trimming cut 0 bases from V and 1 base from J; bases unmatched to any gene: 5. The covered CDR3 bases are TGTGCCAGCAGCTTAGCGACAGGGACCTCGAACACTGAA. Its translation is CASSLATGTSNTE. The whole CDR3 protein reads CASSLATGTSNTEAFF. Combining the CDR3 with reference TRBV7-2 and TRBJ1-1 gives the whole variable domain GAGVSQSPSNKVTEKGKDVELRCDPISGHTALYWYRQSLGQGLEFLIYFQGNSAPDKSGLPSDRFSAERTGGSVSTLTIQRTQQEDSAVYLCASSLATGTSNTEAFFGQGTRLTVV.

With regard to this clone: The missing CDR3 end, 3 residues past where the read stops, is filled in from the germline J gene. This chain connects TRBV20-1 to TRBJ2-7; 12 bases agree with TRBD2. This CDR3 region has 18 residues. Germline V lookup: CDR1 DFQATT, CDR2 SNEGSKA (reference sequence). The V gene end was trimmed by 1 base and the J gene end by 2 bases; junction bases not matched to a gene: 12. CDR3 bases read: TGCAGTGCTAGAGGCTGGACTAGCGGGAATGAAGGGACCTACGAG. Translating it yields CSARGWTSGNEGTYE. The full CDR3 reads CSARGWTSGNEGTYEQYF.